This T cell receptor (beta chain) was sequenced during a study of blood T cell repertoires in COVID-19. About the study: COVID-19 samples from acute and convalescent phases originated in the United States, Italy and Spain. T cells, B-cell-depleted T cells, or PBMCs supplied cDNA or gDNA.

The ends were cut back, 1 base at V and 11 bases at J, with 20 bases in the middle. Germline V lookup: CDR1 MGHRA, CDR2 YSYEKL. The CDR3 is 15 amino acids. As handled by the study authors: The assay estimated nucleated cells by amplifying reference gene primers. Assay used: immunoSEQ multiplex PCR; TCRdb lists only in-frame clones, some missing. Clonal size and the V and J genes are those of that table, whereas D and trimming came from the DNA. This sample has more than 85,000 clones, with approximately 80% found just once. This sequence originates from a human donor in a cohort sampled during active COVID-19. The specimen sequenced was peripheral blood. The J gene is TRBJ1-1, the V gene TRBV4-1, with D possibly being TRBD1 (6 bases). This CDR3 reads CASSQGYLRGQPAFF. For the CDR3, the DNA is TGCGCCAGCAGCCAAGGCTACCTCAGGGGCCAGCCGGCTTTCTTT.